The 25 T cell receptor beta chains below come from one sample, sequenced in a study of T cells in Graves' hyperthyroidism and ophthalmopathy. RNA transcripts served as the template for amplifying TCR beta CDR3 regions. HTBI primers were used for first-round RT-PCR of the TCR CDR3. Each CDR3 protein is one row after TCRdb ran MiXCR on the multiplex PCR reads. The sample has hundreds of thousands of distinct CDR3 sequences, around 15% seen once; the top ten hold 3.8%. Material: blood. The origin of the receptors is a young woman with Graves' hyperthyroidism.

In the case of this clonotype: A clone one base away is much larger, so this may be a read error. The CDR3 is CGSSPPYTSYEQYF. As DNA, the CDR3 is TGCGGCAGCAGCCCACCATACACATCCTACGAGCAGTACTTC. V gene TRBV5-1 combines with J gene TRBJ2-7, with unresolved D. The CDR3 length is 14 residues. In germline, CDR1 is SGHRS, CDR2 YFSETQ.

This clonotype occurred many times. The CDR3 is CASSAGQRTEAFF. CDR3 bases: TGTGCCAGCAGCGCGGGACAGAGGACTGAAGCTTTCTTT. V is TRBV11-2 and J is TRBJ1-1; 7 bases are a match to TRBD1. The CDR3 spans 13 residues. V shed 5 bases and J 5 bases; nucleotides not matched to a gene: 5. CDR1 and CDR2 (germline): SGHAT, FQNNGV.

This clonotype was observed a few times. The V gene is TRBV30, the J gene TRBJ2-3; a weak D match, TRBD1 (6 bases). CDR1 GTSNPN and CDR2 SVGIG come from the germline V gene (reference sequence). CDR3 length: 13 amino acids. The V gene lost 4 bases and the J gene lost 3 bases, with 11 bases spanning the gap. CDR3 sequence: CAWTLQGTDTQYF. CDR3 coding DNA: TGTGCCTGGACCCTACAGGGTACAGATACGCAGTATTTT.

The chain has TRBV19 and TRBJ2-1; tentatively, D is TRBD2 (5 bases). Trimming took 4 bases from V and 1 from J, leaving 14 bases between them. CDR1 and CDR2 from the germline V gene are LNHDA and SQIVND (reference sequence). CDR3 size: 16 residues. This chain's CDR3 is CASSRQASGSYNEQFF. The CDR3 coding sequence is TGTGCCAGTAGTAGACAAGCGAGCGGTTCCTACAATGAGCAGTTCTTC.

The rearrangement joins TRBV27 to TRBJ2-2, with a possible D match to TRBD1 (5 bases). The CDR3 covers 15 residues. Trimming pared 2 bases from V and 4 bases from J, leaving 11 bases between. Per the germline V gene, CDR1 is MNHEY and CDR2 is SMNVEV (reference sequence). This CDR3 is CASSLLGPSTGELFF. As DNA, the CDR3 is TGTGCCAGCAGTTTACTGGGGCCGAGCACCGGGGAGCTGTTTTTT.

The J gene is TRBJ1-2, the V gene TRBV20-1; 10 bases map to TRBD1. CDR1 and CDR2 (germline): DFQATT, SNEGSKA (reference sequence). The CDR3 consists of 16 residues. Trimming cost V 7 bases and J 2 bases; bases outside gene matches: 13. The chain's CDR3 is CSGVGGQGRENYGYTF. The CDR3 nucleotides are TGCAGTGGAGTAGGGGGACAGGGGAGGGAAAACTATGGCTACACCTTC.

The table lists this clonotype with a few counts. The chain is built from TRBV18 and TRBJ2-1, with 9 bases identical to TRBD2. This CDR3 has 17 residues. Trimming took 3 bases from V and 8 from J; bases not matched to a gene: 14. CDR1 and CDR2 (germline): KGHSH, LQKENI. As DNA, the CDR3 is TGTGCCAGCTCACCCACCCACGGATCTAGCGGGATCGATGAGCAGTTCTTC. Protein: CASSPTHGSSGIDEQFF.

This clonotype showed up many times. As DNA, the CDR3 is TGCGCCAGCAGCTTGGAACAGGGGAACAGGTACGAGCAGTACTTC. This sequence encodes CASSLEQGNRYEQYF. The rearrangement uses TRBV5-1 and TRBJ2-7; 7 bases match TRBD1. This CDR3 is built from 15 residues. Germline CDR1 and CDR2: SGHRS and YFSETQ. Germline trimming cut 0 bases from V and 4 bases from J; bases unmatched to any gene: 7.

The sample holds a few counts of this clonotype. The rearrangement links TRBV28 to TRBJ2-7, with a tentative D call TRBD1 (5 bases). This CDR3 has 12 residues. The ends were cut back, 6 bases at V and 7 bases at J, with 13 bases in the middle. Germline CDR1 is MDHEN and CDR2 is SYDVKM. DNA for the CDR3: TGTGCCAGCAGCCGGACATACCGGGAGCAGTACTTC. It translates to CASSRTYREQYF.

This clonotype has at least ten counts. The chain uses TRBV7-8 and TRBJ1-4; 10 bases are a match to TRBD1. Trimming removed 2 bases from V and 7 bases from J; junction bases left unmatched: 10. The V gene's germline CDR1 is SGHVS and CDR2 FQNEAQ. The CDR3 has 17 residues. The CDR3 reads CASSLSVTGGVGEKLFF. CDR3 in DNA: TGTGCCAGCAGCTTATCCGTGACAGGGGGCGTCGGTGAAAAACTGTTTTTT.

The chain has TRBV20-1 and TRBJ2-7; 11 nucleotides align to TRBD2. Losses at the gene ends were 4 bases for V and 2 bases for J; bases not matched to a gene: 4. The CDR3 consists of 14 residues. CDR1 is DFQATT, CDR2 SNEGSKA, per germline (reference sequence). In DNA, the CDR3 is TGCAGTGCTACTAGCGGGAGGTCCCCCTACGAGCAGTACTTC. Protein sequence: CSATSGRSPYEQYF.

This clonotype has at least ten counts. The chain uses TRBV6-1 and TRBJ2-7; no definite D call. This CDR3 has 13 amino acids. Looked up from germline, CDR1 is MNHNS and CDR2 is SASEGT. Trimming shortened V by 4 bases and J by 2 bases, and 9 bases separated the two germline ends. The CDR3 region has the DNA TGTGCCAGCAGTGCGACACGAGCCTACGAGCAGTACTTC. Its protein product is CASSATRAYEQYF.

The chain links TRBV6-4 to TRBJ1-2; a possible D gene is TRBD1 (6 bases). CDR1 is MRHNA, CDR2 SNTAGT, per germline. CDR3 size: 15 residues. Trimming pared 6 bases from V and 0 bases from J, leaving 14 bases between. CDR3 region: CASSATGFTNYGYTF. DNA for the CDR3: TGTGCCAGCAGCGCGACAGGATTTACTAACTATGGCTACACCTTC.

This clonotype has at least ten counts. The V call is TRBV12-3 or TRBV12-4, the J call TRBJ2-1, with D possibly matching TRBD2 (6 bases). Between the trimmed V and J ends, which lost 7 bases and 0 bases, there was a span of 13 bases. The CDR3 spans 15 residues. The CDR3 bases are TGTGCCAGCATTGTGAACGGGGGCTCCTACAATGAGCAGTTCTTC. Its protein product is CASIVNGGSYNEQFF.

The chain is built from TRBV19 and TRBJ1-2, with TRBD1 identical over 7 bases. The CDR3 runs to 15 residues. The germline CDR1 and CDR2 sequences are LNHDA and SQIVND (reference sequence). The V segment lost 6 bases and the J segment 4 bases; nucleotides outside the gene matches: 11. CDR3 residues: CASRNRGQNLYGYTF. In nucleotides, the CDR3 is TGTGCCAGTAGAAACAGGGGCCAAAACCTCTATGGCTACACCTTC.

Ten or more counts support this clonotype. The V gene is TRBV28, the J gene TRBJ2-7; D uncertain. The germline gives CDR1 MDHEN, CDR2 SYDVKM. The V gene lost 6 bases and the J gene lost 6 bases, with 9 bases spanning the gap. This CDR3 region has 11 residues. The CDR3 sequence is CASRVGVEQYF. For the CDR3, the DNA is TGTGCCAGCAGGGTGGGTGTCGAGCAGTACTTC.

There are a few counts of this clonotype. This chain connects TRBV3-1 to TRBJ1-2; D remains ambiguous. Germline loops: CDR1 LGHDT, CDR2 YNNKEL (reference sequence). The CDR3 has 11 residues. The V end was cut by 1 base, the J end by 10 bases, with 7 bases between. The CDR3 region is CASSQATYYTF. Here the CDR3 DNA reads TGTGCCAGCAGCCAAGCGACTTACTACACCTTC.

This clonotype turned up a few times. This chain connects TRBV7-6 to TRBJ2-1; D is unresolved. V gave up 3 bases and J gave up 9 bases, with 9 bases separating them. Germline CDR1 is SGHVS and CDR2 is FNYEAQ. This CDR3 is built from 12 residues. CDR3 protein: CASSFGLPEQFF. For the CDR3, the DNA is TGTGCCAGCAGCTTCGGCCTACCTGAGCAGTTCTTC.

This clonotype was recorded at least ten times. This chain connects TRBV12-3 or TRBV12-4 to TRBJ2-7; D might be TRBD1 (5 bases). The CDR3 spans 13 residues. V gave up 2 bases and J gave up 3 bases, with 8 bases separating them. The CDR3 loop reads CASSLRQSYEQYF. The DNA of the CDR3 is TGTGCCAGCAGTTTAAGACAGAGCTACGAGCAGTACTTC.

This clonotype has ten or more counts. The chain links TRBV12-3 or TRBV12-4 to TRBJ2-3, with 14 bases matching TRBD2. This CDR3 spans 15 amino acids. The V gene end was trimmed by 6 bases and the J gene end by 2 bases; junction bases not matched to a gene: 1. CDR3 DNA sequence: TGTGCCAGCAGGGGACTAGCGGGAGACACAGATACGCAGTATTTT. Protein product: CASRGLAGDTDTQYF.

This clonotype was found a few times. The rearrangement links TRBV4-1 to TRBJ2-7; no reliable D call. The V gene lost 0 bases and the J gene lost 3 bases, with 12 bases spanning the gap. The CDR3 loop spans 15 amino acids. The V gene's germline CDR1 is MGHRA and CDR2 YSYEKL. The CDR3 coding sequence is TGCGCCAGCAGCCAAGAGGCGACCCGTAGCTACGAGCAGTACTTC. Encoded protein: CASSQEATRSYEQYF.

The CDR3 nucleotides read TGTGCCAGCAGACTACTAGCGGGAGGACCCCACGAATACAATGAGCAGTTCTTC. This translates into CASRLLAGGPHEYNEQFF. The rearrangement joins TRBV27 to TRBJ2-1; 12 positions agree with TRBD2. CDR1 is MNHEY and CDR2 is SMNVEV in the germline V gene (reference sequence). The CDR3 spans 18 residues. Trimming cost V 6 bases and J 4 bases; bases outside gene matches: 13.

This clonotype came up many times. This sequence joins TRBV28 and TRBJ1-4; unclear D gene. CDR1 is MDHEN and CDR2 is SYDVKM in the germline V gene. V lost 8 bases, J lost 1 base, and 11 bases lay in between. The CDR3 length is 14 residues. CDR3 sequence reads: CASLTSGTNEKLFF. The CDR3 coding sequence is TGTGCCAGCCTTACTTCCGGAACTAATGAAAAACTGTTTTTT.

This clonotype occurred many times. The V gene is TRBV6-1, the J gene TRBJ2-7; D might be TRBD1 (5 bases). Trimming removed 5 bases at V and 6 bases at J, with 11 bases between. CDR3 size: 12 residues. Germline-derived CDR1 and CDR2 are MNHNS and SASEGT. CDR3 protein: CASSWGLGEQYF. The CDR3 bases are TGTGCCAGCAGTTGGGGCTTGGGCGAGCAGTACTTC.

Remarks on this clonotype: One end of the junction does not line up with germline, which may come from a read error. The J gene is TRBJ2-6, the V gene TRBV4-3; 7 bases agree with TRBD2. CDR1 is LGHNA and CDR2 is YSLEER in the germline V gene. The CDR3 is made up of 15 amino acids. The CDR3 DNA follows: TGCGCCAGCAGCCCAGCGGGATCTGAGGCCAACGTCCTGACTTTC. It specifies CASSPAGSEANVLTF.